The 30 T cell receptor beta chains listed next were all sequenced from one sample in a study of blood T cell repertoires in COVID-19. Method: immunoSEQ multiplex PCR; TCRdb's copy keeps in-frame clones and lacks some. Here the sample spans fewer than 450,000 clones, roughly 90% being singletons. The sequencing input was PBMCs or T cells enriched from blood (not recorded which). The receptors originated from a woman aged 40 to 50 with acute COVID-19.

CDR3 in amino acids: CASSPQTGAQPQHF. CDR3 coding DNA: TGTGCCAGCAGTCCACAAACAGGGGCTCAGCCCCAGCATTTT. The chain combines TRBV6-5 with TRBJ1-5; 7 bases fit TRBD1. CDR3 length: 14 amino acids. Trimming at V came to 5 bases and at J to 6 bases, leaving 7 bases not matched to a gene. Germline V CDR1 and CDR2: MNHEY, SVGAGI.

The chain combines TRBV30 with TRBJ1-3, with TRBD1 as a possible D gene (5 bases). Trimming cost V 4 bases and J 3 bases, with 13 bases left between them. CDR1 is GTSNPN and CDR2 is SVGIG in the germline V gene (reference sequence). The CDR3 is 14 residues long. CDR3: CAWKKDRLGNTIYF. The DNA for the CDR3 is TGTGCCTGGAAGAAAGACAGACTTGGAAACACCATATATTTT.

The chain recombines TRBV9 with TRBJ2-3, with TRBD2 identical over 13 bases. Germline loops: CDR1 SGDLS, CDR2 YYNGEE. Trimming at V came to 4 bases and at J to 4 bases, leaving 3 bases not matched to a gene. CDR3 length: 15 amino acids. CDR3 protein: CASSTSGGAADTQYF. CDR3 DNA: TGTGCCAGCAGCACTAGCGGGGGGGCGGCAGATACGCAGTATTTT.

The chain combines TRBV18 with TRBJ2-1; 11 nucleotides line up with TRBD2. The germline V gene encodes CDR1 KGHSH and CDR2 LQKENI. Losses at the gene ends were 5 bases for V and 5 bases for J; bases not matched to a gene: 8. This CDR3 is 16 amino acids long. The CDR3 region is CASSSGTSGANNEQFF. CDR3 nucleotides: TGTGCCAGCTCATCCGGGACTAGCGGAGCTAACAATGAGCAGTTCTTC.

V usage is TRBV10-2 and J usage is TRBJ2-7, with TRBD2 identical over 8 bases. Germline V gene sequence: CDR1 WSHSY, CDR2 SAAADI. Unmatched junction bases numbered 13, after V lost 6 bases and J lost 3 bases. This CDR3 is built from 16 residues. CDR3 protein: CASRVRGGGPNYEQYF. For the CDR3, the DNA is TGCGCCAGCAGAGTTCGGGGCGGGGGGCCCAACTACGAGCAGTACTTC.

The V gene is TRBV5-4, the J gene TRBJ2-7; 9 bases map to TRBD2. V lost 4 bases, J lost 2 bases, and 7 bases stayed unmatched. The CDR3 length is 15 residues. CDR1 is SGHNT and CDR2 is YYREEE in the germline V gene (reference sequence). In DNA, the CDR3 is TGTGCCAGCAGCGTGGCTAGCGGGGTGGCCTACGAGCAGTACTTC. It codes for CASSVASGVAYEQYF.

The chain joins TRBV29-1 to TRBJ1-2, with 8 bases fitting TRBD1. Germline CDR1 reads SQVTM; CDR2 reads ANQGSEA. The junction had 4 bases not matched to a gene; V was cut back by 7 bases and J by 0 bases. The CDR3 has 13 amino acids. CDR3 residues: CSASGQANYGYTF. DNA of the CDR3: TGCAGCGCCTCGGGACAGGCTAACTATGGCTACACCTTC.

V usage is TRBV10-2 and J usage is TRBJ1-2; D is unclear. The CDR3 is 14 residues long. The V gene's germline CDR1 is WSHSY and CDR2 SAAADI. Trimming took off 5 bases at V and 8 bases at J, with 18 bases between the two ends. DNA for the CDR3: TGCGCCAGCAGTAAACTAGTGGGGTCCGAGGGCTACACCTTC. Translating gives CASSKLVGSEGYTF.

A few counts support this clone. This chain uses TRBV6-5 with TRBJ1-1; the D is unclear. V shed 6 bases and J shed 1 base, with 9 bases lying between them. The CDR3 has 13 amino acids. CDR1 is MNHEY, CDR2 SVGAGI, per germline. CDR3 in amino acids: CASRRDKNTEAFF. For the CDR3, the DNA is TGTGCCAGCAGACGCGACAAGAACACTGAAGCTTTCTTT.

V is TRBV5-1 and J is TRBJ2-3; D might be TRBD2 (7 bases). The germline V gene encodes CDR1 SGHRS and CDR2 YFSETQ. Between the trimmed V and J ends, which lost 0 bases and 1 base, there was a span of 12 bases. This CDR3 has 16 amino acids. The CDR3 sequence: CASSLARGLGTDTQYF. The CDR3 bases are TGCGCCAGCAGCTTGGCGCGGGGGCTCGGCACAGATACGCAGTATTTT. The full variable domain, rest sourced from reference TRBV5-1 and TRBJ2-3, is KAGVTQTPRYLIKTRGQQVTLSCSPISGHRSVSWYQQTPGQGLQFLFEYFSETQRNKGNFPGRFSGRQFSNSRSEMNVSTLELGDSALYLCASSLARGLGTDTQYFGPGTRLTVL.

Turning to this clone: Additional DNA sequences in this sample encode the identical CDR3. The CDR3 is CASSSGTGGYEQYF. CDR3 bases: TGCGCCAGCAGCTCAGGGACAGGAGGCTACGAGCAGTACTTC. The chain is built from TRBV5-1 and TRBJ2-7; 8 bases are a match to TRBD1. CDR3 size: 14 residues. Trimming took 3 bases from V and 3 from J; bases not matched to a gene: 5. Germline loops: CDR1 SGHRS, CDR2 YFSETQ.

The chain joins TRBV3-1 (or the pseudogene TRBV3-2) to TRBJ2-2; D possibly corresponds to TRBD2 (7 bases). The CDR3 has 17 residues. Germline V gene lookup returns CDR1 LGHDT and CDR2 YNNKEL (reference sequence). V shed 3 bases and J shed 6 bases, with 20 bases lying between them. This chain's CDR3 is CASSQNRGATSAGELFF. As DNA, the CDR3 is TGTGCCAGCAGCCAGAATCGGGGGGCGACTTCCGCCGGGGAGCTGTTTTTT.

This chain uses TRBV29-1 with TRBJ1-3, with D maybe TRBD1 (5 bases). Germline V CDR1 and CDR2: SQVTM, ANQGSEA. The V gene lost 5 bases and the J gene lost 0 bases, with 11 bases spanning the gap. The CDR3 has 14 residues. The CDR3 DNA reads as TGCAGCGTTCGCGGACAAAGCTCTGGAAACACCATATATTTT. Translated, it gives CSVRGQSSGNTIYF.

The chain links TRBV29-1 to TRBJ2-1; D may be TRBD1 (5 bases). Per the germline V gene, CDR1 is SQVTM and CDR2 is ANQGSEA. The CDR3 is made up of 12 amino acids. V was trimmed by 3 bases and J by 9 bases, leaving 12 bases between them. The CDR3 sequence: CSVESSGLEQFF. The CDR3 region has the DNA TGCAGCGTTGAGAGCTCAGGGCTTGAGCAGTTCTTC.

The CDR3 reads CASSRYNEQFF. The CDR3 DNA is TGTGCCAGCAGTCGCTACAATGAGCAGTTCTTC. The genes are TRBV27 and TRBJ2-1; D gene ambiguous. V was shortened by 5 bases and J by 3 bases, with 2 bases between the two germline ends. This CDR3 contains 11 residues. Germline V gives CDR1 MNHEY, CDR2 SMNVEV (reference sequence).

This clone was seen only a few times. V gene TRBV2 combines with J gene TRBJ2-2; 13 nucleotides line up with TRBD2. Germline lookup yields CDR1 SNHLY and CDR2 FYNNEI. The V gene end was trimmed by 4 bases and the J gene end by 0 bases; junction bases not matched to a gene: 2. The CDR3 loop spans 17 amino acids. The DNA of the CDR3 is TGTGCCAGCAGTGTGACTAGCGGGGGGACGAACACCGGGGAGCTGTTTTTT. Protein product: CASSVTSGGTNTGELFF.

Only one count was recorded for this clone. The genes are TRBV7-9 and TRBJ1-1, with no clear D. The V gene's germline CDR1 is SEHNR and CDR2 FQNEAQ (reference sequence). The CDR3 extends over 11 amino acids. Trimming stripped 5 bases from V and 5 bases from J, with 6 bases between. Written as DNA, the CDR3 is TGTGCCAGCAGCCCCGGTACTGAAGCTTTCTTT. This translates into CASSPGTEAFF.

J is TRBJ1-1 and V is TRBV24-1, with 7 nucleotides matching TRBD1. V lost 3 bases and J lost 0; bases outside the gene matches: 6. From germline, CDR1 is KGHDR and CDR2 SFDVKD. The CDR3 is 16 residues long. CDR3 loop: CATSDQRQGLNTEAFF. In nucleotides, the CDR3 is TGTGCCACCAGTGATCAGAGACAGGGTTTGAACACTGAAGCTTTCTTT.

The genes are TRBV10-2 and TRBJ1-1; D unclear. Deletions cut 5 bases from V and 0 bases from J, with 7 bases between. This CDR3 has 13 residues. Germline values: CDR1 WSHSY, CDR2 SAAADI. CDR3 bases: TGCGCCAGCAGTTCCACAGTGAACACTGAAGCTTTCTTT. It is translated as CASSSTVNTEAFF.

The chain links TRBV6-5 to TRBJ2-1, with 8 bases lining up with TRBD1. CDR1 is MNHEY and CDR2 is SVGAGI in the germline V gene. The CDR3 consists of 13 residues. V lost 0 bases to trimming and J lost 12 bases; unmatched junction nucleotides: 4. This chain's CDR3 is CASSYSTGVWQFF. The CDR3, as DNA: TGTGCCAGCAGTTACTCGACAGGGGTGTGGCAGTTCTTC.

CDR3 coding DNA: TGTGCCAGTAGTGAAACAGGGGATGGGAATCAGCCCCAGCATTTT. Encoded protein: CASSETGDGNQPQHF. The J gene is TRBJ1-5, the V gene TRBV19, with TRBD1 identical over 7 bases. Germline loops: CDR1 LNHDA, CDR2 SQIVND (reference sequence). This CDR3 spans 15 amino acids. J lost 4 bases, V lost 5 bases, and 8 bases had no gene match.

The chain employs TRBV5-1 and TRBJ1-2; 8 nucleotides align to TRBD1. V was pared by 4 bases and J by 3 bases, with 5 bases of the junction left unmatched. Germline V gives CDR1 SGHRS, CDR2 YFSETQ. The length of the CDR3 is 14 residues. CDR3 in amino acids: CASSTAGGDYGYTF. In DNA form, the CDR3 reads TGCGCCAGCAGCACCGCAGGGGGCGACTATGGCTACACCTTC.

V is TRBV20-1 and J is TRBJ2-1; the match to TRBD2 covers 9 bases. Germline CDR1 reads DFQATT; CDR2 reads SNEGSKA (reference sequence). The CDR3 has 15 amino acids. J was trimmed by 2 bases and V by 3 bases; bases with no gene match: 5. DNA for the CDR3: TGCAGTGCTAGTCGGGGCGGGGGGGCCTACAATGAGCAGTTCTTC. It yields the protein CSASRGGGAYNEQFF.

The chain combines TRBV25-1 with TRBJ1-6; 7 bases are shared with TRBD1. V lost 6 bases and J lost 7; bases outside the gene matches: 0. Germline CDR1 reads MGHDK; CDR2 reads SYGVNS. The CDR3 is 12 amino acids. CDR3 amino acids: CASRGQNSPLHF. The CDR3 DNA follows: TGTGCCAGCAGGGGACAGAATTCACCCCTCCACTTT.

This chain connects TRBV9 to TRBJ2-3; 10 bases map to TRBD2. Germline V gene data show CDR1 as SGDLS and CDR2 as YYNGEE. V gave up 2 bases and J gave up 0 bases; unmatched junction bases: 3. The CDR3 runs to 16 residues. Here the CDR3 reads CASSVMGLASTDTQYF. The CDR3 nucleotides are TGTGCCAGCAGCGTGATGGGACTAGCGAGCACAGATACGCAGTATTTT.

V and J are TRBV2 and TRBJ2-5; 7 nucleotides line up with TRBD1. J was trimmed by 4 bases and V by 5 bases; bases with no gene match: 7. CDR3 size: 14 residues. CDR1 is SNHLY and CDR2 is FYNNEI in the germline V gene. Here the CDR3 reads CASSPTGNGETQYF. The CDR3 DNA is TGTGCCAGCAGTCCGACAGGGAATGGAGAGACCCAGTACTTC.

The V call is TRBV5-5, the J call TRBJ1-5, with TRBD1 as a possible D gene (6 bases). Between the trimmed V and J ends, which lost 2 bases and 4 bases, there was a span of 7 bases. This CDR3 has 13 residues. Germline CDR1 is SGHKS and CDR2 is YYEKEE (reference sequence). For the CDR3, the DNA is TGTGCCAGCAGCTTCCAGGGGAATCAGCCCCAGCATTTT. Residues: CASSFQGNQPQHF.

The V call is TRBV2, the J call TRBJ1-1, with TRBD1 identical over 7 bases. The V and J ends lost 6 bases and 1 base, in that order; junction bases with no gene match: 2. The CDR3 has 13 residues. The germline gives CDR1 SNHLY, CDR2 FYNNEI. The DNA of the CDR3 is TGTGCCAGCAGCGGACAGGCGAACACTGAAGCTTTCTTT. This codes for CASSGQANTEAFF.

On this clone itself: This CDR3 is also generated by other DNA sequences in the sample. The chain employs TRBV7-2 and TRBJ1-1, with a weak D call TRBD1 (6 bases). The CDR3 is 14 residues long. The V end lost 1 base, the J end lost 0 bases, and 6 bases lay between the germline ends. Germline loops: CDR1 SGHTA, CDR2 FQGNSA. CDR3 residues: CASSLDRVNTEAFF. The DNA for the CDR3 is TGTGCCAGCAGCTTAGACAGGGTGAACACTGAAGCTTTCTTT.

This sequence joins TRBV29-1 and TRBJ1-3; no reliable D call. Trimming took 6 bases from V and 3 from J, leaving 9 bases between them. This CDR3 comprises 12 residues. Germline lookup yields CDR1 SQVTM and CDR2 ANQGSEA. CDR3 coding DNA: TGCAGCGTCGAGGGTCTTGGAAACACCATATATTTT. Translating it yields CSVEGLGNTIYF.